A single sample gave rise to the 32 T cell receptor beta chains below, sequenced in a study of brain T cells in children with intractable seizures. Time point in this sample: blood from clinic visit 5 months post-surgery; TSC patient then seizure free. The data were produced by immunoSEQ multiplex PCR, yet TCRdb's version contains in-frame clones alone and is incomplete. The top ten clones hold about 6% of a sample with hundreds of thousands of clones, 93% of them seen once. The sequencing here drew on peripheral blood, taken less than 6 months after surgery. All receptors derive from a boy younger than two with tuberous sclerosis and intractable seizures.

In its sample, this clone was seen a few times. The chain uses TRBV7-9 and TRBJ2-1, with D tentatively TRBD1 (6 bases). Germline lookup yields CDR1 SEHNR and CDR2 FQNEAQ (reference sequence). The CDR3 consists of 15 residues. V was cut by 0 bases and J by 7 bases, with 13 bases left in between. Here the CDR3 reads CASSLALGQSNEQFF. In nucleotides, the CDR3 is TGTGCCAGCAGCTTAGCGCTAGGACAGTCAAATGAGCAGTTCTTC.

The chain couples TRBV3-1 (or the pseudogene TRBV3-2) to TRBJ1-1; maybe TRBD1 (6 bases). Germline V gives CDR1 LGHDT, CDR2 YNNKEL (reference sequence). The V end lost 1 base, the J end lost 0 bases, and 15 bases lay between the germline ends. The CDR3 consists of 17 residues. CDR3 in DNA: TGTGCCAGCAGCCAAGGGCCGGGACACTCACTGAACACTGAAGCTTTCTTT. Its translation: CASSQGPGHSLNTEAFF.

The chain recombines TRBV4-1 with TRBJ1-3; D perhaps matches TRBD1 (6 bases). The CDR3 is made up of 16 amino acids. Germline CDR1 reads MGHRA; CDR2 reads YSYEKL. The V gene lost 0 bases and the J gene lost 4 bases, with 13 bases spanning the gap. CDR3 coding DNA: TGCGCCAGCAGCCAAGACGGTACAGGGTCAGGAAACACCATATATTTT. Its protein is CASSQDGTGSGNTIYF.

The CDR3 sequence is CASSYADFGTEAFF. The CDR3 DNA sequence: TGTGCCAGCAGTTACGCGGACTTTGGCACTGAAGCTTTCTTT. The rearrangement uses TRBV6-5 and TRBJ1-1; no firm D call. In germline, CDR1 is MNHEY, CDR2 SVGAGI. The CDR3 runs to 14 residues. Trimming cost V 2 bases and J 4 bases, with 11 bases left between them.

On this clone itself: The sample has other DNA sequences that encode this CDR3 too. The rearrangement uses TRBV7-2 and TRBJ1-5; D call uncertain. Looked up from germline, CDR1 is SGHTA and CDR2 is FQGNSA. The V gene lost 0 bases and the J gene lost 1 base, with 1 base spanning the gap. The length of the CDR3 is 13 residues. The CDR3 here is CASSLASNQPQHF. The CDR3 coding sequence is TGTGCCAGCAGCTTAGCGAGCAATCAGCCCCAGCATTTT.

The rearrangement uses TRBV7-9 and TRBJ2-2; 11 bases are a match to TRBD2. The trim removed 2 bases at V and 9 bases at J, leaving 5 bases unmatched. CDR1 and CDR2 (germline): SEHNR, FQNEAQ (reference sequence). The CDR3 loop spans 15 amino acids. CDR3 amino acids: CASSLTSGGSWELFF. For the CDR3, the DNA is TGTGCCAGCAGCTTAACTAGCGGGGGTTCCTGGGAGCTGTTTTTT.

This chain links TRBV30 with TRBJ1-2; 7 nucleotides agree with TRBD1. The CDR3 runs 12 residues. Trimming removed 5 bases from V and 9 bases from J; junction bases left unmatched: 9. Germline CDR1 reads GTSNPN; CDR2 reads SVGIG (reference sequence). The CDR3 coding sequence is TGTGCCTGGGGGTTAGGGGGCGGAAGCTACACCTTC. This encodes CAWGLGGGSYTF.

This sequence joins TRBV11-3 and TRBJ1-3; maybe TRBD1 (6 bases). Trimming removed 8 bases at V and 0 bases at J, with 14 bases between. Germline V gives CDR1 SGHNT, CDR2 YENEEA. This CDR3 has 15 residues. For the CDR3, the DNA is TGTGCCAGCGCGAAGGACAGTTACTCTGGAAACACCATATATTTT. It yields the protein CASAKDSYSGNTIYF.

This chain uses TRBV7-6 with TRBJ1-6; D perhaps matches TRBD1 (5 bases). This CDR3 region has 19 residues. From germline, CDR1 is SGHVS and CDR2 FNYEAQ. The ends were cut back, 5 bases at V and 8 bases at J, with 28 bases in the middle. CDR3 in amino acids: CASSGGKGKLGRIDSPLHF. CDR3 DNA sequence: TGTGCCAGCAGCGGTGGGAAAGGCAAGTTGGGACGAATTGATTCACCCCTCCACTTT.

The V call is TRBV6-2 or TRBV6-3, the J call TRBJ2-3, with D maybe TRBD1 (5 bases). The CDR3 extends over 14 amino acids. From germline, CDR1 is MNHEY and CDR2 SVGEGT. V lost 0 bases to trimming and J lost 6 bases, with 10 bases between them. The CDR3 spells CASSYSDAGDTQYF. The CDR3, as DNA: TGTGCCAGCAGTTACTCGGACGCAGGGGATACGCAGTATTTT.

The chain joins TRBV6-1 to TRBJ1-2, with 8 bases aligning to TRBD1. Germline V gene lookup returns CDR1 MNHNS and CDR2 SASEGT. This CDR3 has 15 residues. The trim removed 2 bases at V and 3 bases at J, leaving 5 bases unmatched. The CDR3 DNA sequence: TGTGCCAGCAGTGAAAACTACAGGGGGTACTATGGCTACACCTTC. It is translated as CASSENYRGYYGYTF.

The chain has TRBV24-1 and TRBJ1-6; TRBD1 aligns across 8 bases. CDR1 and CDR2 (germline): KGHDR, SFDVKD. V lost 3 bases, J lost 0 bases, and 3 bases stayed unmatched. This CDR3 is built from 17 residues. The CDR3 coding sequence is TGTGCCACCAGTGATGTGGACAGGGTCTCCTATAATTCACCCCTCCACTTT. Its translation is CATSDVDRVSYNSPLHF.

The rearrangement links TRBV6-5 to TRBJ1-5, with D unclear. Trimming removed 10 bases from V and 1 base from J, with 14 bases in between. Germline V gene data show CDR1 as MNHEY and CDR2 as SVGAGI. The CDR3 is 14 amino acids. The CDR3, as DNA: TGTGCCACCGTCCATTTAGGGAGCAATCAGCCCCAGCATTTT. Its translation: CATVHLGSNQPQHF.

V is TRBV5-6 and J is TRBJ2-7, with D maybe TRBD1 (6 bases). CDR1 and CDR2 from the germline V gene are SGHDT and YYEEEE. V was clipped by 3 bases and J by 2 bases, with 9 bases between them. There are 13 residues in the CDR3. The CDR3: CASSWGHTYEQYF. In DNA, the CDR3 is TGTGCCAGCAGCTGGGGACACACCTACGAGCAGTACTTC.

As regards this clone: One junction end disagrees with the germline gene, perhaps due to a read error. CDR3 DNA: TGTGCCAGTAGTGTTGGAGGGGGACTACAAAATTCCCCCCTCCACTTT. The encoded protein is CASSVGGGLQNSPLHF. The V gene is TRBV19, the J gene TRBJ1-6, with a weak D call TRBD1 (6 bases). The CDR3 is made up of 16 amino acids. CDR1 is LNHDA, CDR2 SQIVND, per germline (reference sequence).

The J gene is TRBJ2-7, the V gene TRBV5-1, with 8 bases aligning to TRBD1. Losses at the gene ends were 4 bases for V and 2 bases for J; bases not matched to a gene: 5. The CDR3 has 14 amino acids. The germline V gene encodes CDR1 SGHRS and CDR2 YFSETQ. CDR3 sequence reads: CASSLRQGTYEQYF. The DNA for the CDR3 is TGCGCCAGCAGCCTGAGACAGGGGACCTACGAGCAGTACTTC. Drawing the rest from reference TRBV5-1 and TRBJ2-7, the complete variable domain is KAGVTQTPRYLIKTRGQQVTLSCSPISGHRSVSWYQQTPGQGLQFLFEYFSETQRNKGNFPGRFSGRQFSNSRSEMNVSTLELGDSALYLCASSLRQGTYEQYFGPGTRLTVT.

The chain's CDR3 is CAWGSQGVEAFF. The CDR3 DNA sequence: TGTGCCTGGGGATCGCAGGGGGTTGAAGCTTTCTTT. The chain combines TRBV30 with TRBJ1-1; the match to TRBD1 covers 7 bases. This CDR3 comprises 12 residues. Unmatched junction bases numbered 7, after V lost 5 bases and J lost 7 bases. The germline V gene has CDR1 GTSNPN and CDR2 SVGIG (reference sequence).

In this sample, this clone turned up once. The V call is TRBV27, the J call TRBJ2-7, with no clear D. Germline CDR1 is MNHEY and CDR2 is SMNVEV (reference sequence). The CDR3 has 13 amino acids. The ends were cut back, 3 bases at V and 1 base at J, with 7 bases in the middle. The CDR3 region is CASSFSVSYEQYF. In nucleotides, the CDR3 is TGTGCCAGCAGTTTCTCAGTGTCCTACGAGCAGTACTTC.

The chain joins TRBV25-1 to TRBJ2-2; D gene uncertain. The V and J ends lost 3 bases and 1 base respectively, with 6 bases between them. This CDR3 contains 14 residues. CDR1 is MGHDK, CDR2 SYGVNS, per germline. The CDR3 is CASSDQLNTGELFF. In DNA, the CDR3 is TGTGCCAGCAGTGACCAGCTGAACACCGGGGAGCTGTTTTTT.

CDR3 coding DNA: TGTGCCACCAGTGATGCGGGCGGAAACACAGATACGCAGTATTTT. Translated: CATSDAGGNTDTQYF. V gene TRBV24-1 combines with J gene TRBJ2-3; a weak D match, TRBD2 (5 bases). Trimming took 3 bases from V and 2 from J, leaving 11 bases between them. The germline CDR1 and CDR2 sequences are KGHDR and SFDVKD. This CDR3 comprises 15 residues.

This clone was observed once. The chain uses TRBV9 and TRBJ1-6; no reliable D call. The V gene lost 1 base and the J gene lost 0 bases, with 8 bases spanning the gap. The CDR3 totals 16 residues. In germline, CDR1 is SGDLS, CDR2 YYNGEE. The CDR3 DNA sequence: TGTGCCAGCAGCGTATTCGAGAGCTCCTATAATTCACCCCTCCACTTT. This codes for CASSVFESSYNSPLHF.

In its sample, this clone was seen a few times. V usage is TRBV11-1 and J usage is TRBJ2-2; TRBD2 agrees at 9 bases. The CDR3 has 14 amino acids. The J segment lost 6 bases and the V segment lost 5 bases, leaving 4 bases of the junction unmatched. The germline gives CDR1 SGHAT, CDR2 FQDESV (reference sequence). CDR3 residues: CASSRTSVAGELFF. CDR3 bases: TGTGCCAGCAGCCGGACTAGCGTGGCCGGGGAGCTGTTTTTT. Based on the CDR3 plus reference TRBV11-1 and TRBJ2-2, the full variable domain is EAEVAQSPRYKITEKSQAVAFWCDPISGHATLYWYRQILGQGPELLVQFQDESVVDDSQLPKDRFSAERLKGVDSTLKIQPAELGDSAMYLCASSRTSVAGELFFGEGSRLTVL.

The genes are TRBV2 and TRBJ2-1, with D possibly TRBD2 on 6 matching bases. Trimming removed 7 bases at V and 2 bases at J, with 12 bases between. Germline CDR1 and CDR2: SNHLY and FYNNEI. This CDR3 contains 14 residues. For the CDR3, the DNA is TGTGCCAGCATAATCGGGGGTGCCTACAATGAGCAGTTCTTC. Its translation is CASIIGGAYNEQFF.

Concerning this clone itself: This sample includes further DNA sequences coding for the same CDR3. The CDR3 DNA reads TGTGCCAGCAGCTTGCTAAGCTACGAGCAGTACTTC. Encoded protein: CASSLLSYEQYF. This chain joins TRBV5-6 and TRBJ2-7; D is unclear. V lost 1 base to trimming and J lost 3 bases, with 5 bases between them. Germline-derived CDR1 and CDR2 are SGHDT and YYEEEE. The CDR3 runs 12 residues.

The V call is TRBV12-3 or TRBV12-4, the J call TRBJ1-3; D is unresolved. This CDR3 is 12 amino acids long. V lost 6 bases and J 2 bases, leaving 5 bases between the germline ends. The CDR3 DNA is TGTGCCAGCAGGGATCCTGGAAACACCATATATTTT. It is translated as CASRDPGNTIYF.

V gene TRBV6-5 combines with J gene TRBJ1-1, with D unclear. Trimming left V 4 bases short and J 1 base short, with 7 bases between. The CDR3 is made up of 13 amino acids. Germline V gives CDR1 MNHEY, CDR2 SVGAGI. CDR3 region: CASSLNGNTEAFF. The CDR3 DNA follows: TGTGCCAGCAGTTTAAATGGGAACACTGAAGCTTTCTTT.

This clone has a single count. V gene TRBV6-5 combines with J gene TRBJ2-5; a possible D gene is TRBD2 (6 bases). In germline, CDR1 is MNHEY, CDR2 SVGAGI. V was cut by 0 bases and J by 7 bases, with 12 bases left in between. The CDR3 is made up of 14 amino acids. The CDR3 protein is CASSYSLNGGTQYF. The CDR3 DNA reads as TGTGCCAGCAGTTACTCGCTAAACGGGGGGACCCAGTACTTC.

The chain has TRBV20-1 and TRBJ2-7, with unresolved D. V lost 6 bases, J lost 5 bases, and 11 bases lay in between. CDR3 length equals 11 residues. In germline, CDR1 is DFQATT, CDR2 SNEGSKA (reference sequence). CDR3 amino acids: CSAPAGDEQYF. Here the CDR3 DNA reads TGCAGTGCCCCCGCTGGGGACGAGCAGTACTTC.

The J gene is TRBJ2-7, the V gene TRBV24-1; perhaps TRBD2 as D (6 bases). This CDR3 is built from 15 residues. Germline V gene lookup returns CDR1 KGHDR and CDR2 SFDVKD. Trimming pared 4 bases from V and 7 bases from J, leaving 19 bases between. The CDR3 nucleotides read TGTGCCACCAGTGACTCCTCCTTGGGGGGTCGGGAGCAGTACTTC. Translating gives CATSDSSLGGREQYF.

CDR3 in amino acids: CSARVYNEQYF. The CDR3 bases are TGCAGTGCTAGAGTCTACAACGAGCAGTACTTC. The J gene is TRBJ2-7, the V gene TRBV20-1; unclear D gene. There are 11 residues in the CDR3. V was cut by 1 base and J by 5 bases, with 6 bases left in between. Germline V lookup: CDR1 DFQATT, CDR2 SNEGSKA (reference sequence).

The CDR3 is CASSLGTGGNQPQHF. CDR3 bases: TGTGCCAGCAGTTTGGGGACAGGGGGCAATCAGCCCCAGCATTTT. The chain has TRBV28 and TRBJ1-5; 10 bases match TRBD1. In germline, CDR1 is MDHEN, CDR2 SYDVKM. V was pared by 3 bases and J by 2 bases, with 1 base of the junction left unmatched. The CDR3 totals 15 residues. Full variable domain (outside the CDR3, taken from reference TRBV28 and TRBJ1-5): DVKVTQSSRYLVKRTGEKVFLECVQDMDHENMFWYRQDPGLGLRLIYFSYDVKMKEKGDIPEGYSVSREKKERFSLILESASTNQTSMYLCASSLGTGGNQPQHFGDGTRLSIL.

The CDR3 protein is CASSPPGCGEAFF. The CDR3 DNA is TGTGCCAGCAGTCCCCCAGGTTGTGGGGAAGCTTTCTTT. The rearrangement links TRBV12-3 or TRBV12-4 to TRBJ1-1; D gene uncertain. V lost 5 bases, J lost 8 bases, and 15 bases lay in between. The CDR3 has 13 amino acids.